The following is a TCR beta chain sequence with its context. No cognate antigen has been identified for it. Per-base qualities were not stored, and no clone one base away is much larger. The data are from a study of shared clonotypes between healthy human individuals (dated by TCRdb to 2020 to 2022). About the investigation overall: A couple of women and a few men aged 18 to 49 years were included in the cohort. For each donor, three plates each were used for CD4 naive and CD4 memory, two plates were used for CD8 naive, and one plate was used for CD8 memory. To estimate repertoire size and how much clonotypes are shared between individuals, the study performed deep sequencing of blood TCR repertoires from roughly five healthy adults. Libraries were prepared and TCR repertoires were sequenced by different laboratories using diverse techniques, in order to increase sequencing depth and limit assay-specific biases. Per donor, leukapheresis produced somewhere between about 0.94 and 9.5 billion PBMCs. What the study reported, not specific to this receptor: When a handful of donors were compared, the shared fraction of clonotypes was about 5% for naive CD4, less than 4% for naive CD8, 2.3% for memory CD4, and 0.4% for memory CD8. Even with the large sequencing depth, rarefaction of the sorted-subset datasets indicated that sequencing was incomplete. Because the study included a small number of donors, the genetic and exposure-history diversity represented was limited. Compared with non-shared clonotypes, the clonotypes found in all four sorted-subset donors had higher generation probabilities. Larger estimated clonotype richness was generally found for naive subsets than for memory subsets. Sampling was restricted to blood, and TCR repertoires in tissue are likely to differ from TCR repertoires in blood. Based on pairwise subsampling, the degree of clonotype sharing among donors was expected to be affected by sequencing depth.

The donors were healthy, HIV-negative adults who had no recently reported acute infections or vaccinations. All donors were Caucasian adults living in Nashville, Tennessee, USA. CD4+ T cells were enriched through magnetic negative selection, after which naive cells were positively selected on CD45RA and the remaining negative fraction served as the memory subset. Blood was obtained by leukapheresis, after which PBMCs were separated by Ficoll-Histopaque density gradient centrifugation and cryopreserved in liquid nitrogen vapor phase. Analytical flow cytometry was used to check the purity and quantity of every magnetically sorted T cell population. Genomic DNA was isolated from every sorted fraction and measured by UV absorbance on a Nanodrop 2000c. Trimmed from V: 6 bases; trimmed from J: 4 bases; junction bases lacking a gene match: 10. Taken from the germline V gene, the CDR1 and CDR2 loops are ENHRY and SYGVKD. The CDR3 sequence holds 15 residues, the cysteine and phenylalanine included. Left in the record is the CDR3 DNA by itself, 45 bases read in frame from the first base.

Using the deep immunoSEQ assay, multiplex PCR amplified TCR CDR3 regions from genomic DNA. Extracted genomic DNA from each cell subset was distributed evenly across all wells of several immunoSEQ 96-well plates, and each plate was treated as a replicate. For sorted subsets, roughly 190 ng of genomic DNA, equivalent to 30,000 or so T cell genomes, went into each replicate PCR. Purified libraries were measured with a Qubit 3.0 fluorometer, size-checked on a Bioanalyzer 2100, and measured again with the KAPA Library Quantification kit. A separate single-read 150-cycle Illumina NextSeq 550 flow cell was used to sequence each immunoSEQ 96-well plate. Per the original workflow: The immunoSEQ output contained only junctional sequences without quality scores, so filtering could not match that applied to full-length reads. To assign V/J genes and CDR3, sequences were annotated using PyIR, a Python wrapper for IgBLAST v1.9, with IMGT germline references. Reads were removed for weak V/J assignments (E-value above 1e-6), missing CDR3, stop codons, out-of-frame junctions, or ambiguous translated residues. A V3J clonotype was defined by an identical inferred V gene, J gene, and CDR3 amino acid sequence. Percentage overlap between repertoires was computed as shared unique clonotypes divided by the size of the smaller repertoire. Richness of each repertoire was evaluated using RTK rarefaction, the Chao1 estimator, and Recon v2.1 estimates of unobserved clonotypes. OLGA was used to compute generation probabilities for all TCRbeta clonotypes that the gDNA method yielded from a handful of donors. This immuneACCESS table, as held by TCRdb, lists in-frame sequences with V and J called but not all clones. Of the missing ones, under half trace to an unresolved V gene in checked studies; the others have no known cause. That table furnishes V, J and clone size, whereas the DNA furnished D and trimming. For this sample the table gives 1.4 million to 1.5 million clones, of which around 97% were detected only once. Jointly, the top ten make up roughly 1.2% of the sample.

The sequencing sample was made of naive CD4+ T cells sorted from blood. Sample cell subset or site, as interpreted from the label and publication: CD45RA+ positively selected. The rearrangement joined TRBV10-3 to TRBJ2-7; 9 of the junction bases match TRBD2. The sequence derives from a man younger than 45 in good health. The CDR3: CAIRLTSGSLYEQYF. The nucleotide sequence is given as TGTGCCATCAGGCTGACTAGCGGCAGCCTTTACGAGCAGTACTTC.